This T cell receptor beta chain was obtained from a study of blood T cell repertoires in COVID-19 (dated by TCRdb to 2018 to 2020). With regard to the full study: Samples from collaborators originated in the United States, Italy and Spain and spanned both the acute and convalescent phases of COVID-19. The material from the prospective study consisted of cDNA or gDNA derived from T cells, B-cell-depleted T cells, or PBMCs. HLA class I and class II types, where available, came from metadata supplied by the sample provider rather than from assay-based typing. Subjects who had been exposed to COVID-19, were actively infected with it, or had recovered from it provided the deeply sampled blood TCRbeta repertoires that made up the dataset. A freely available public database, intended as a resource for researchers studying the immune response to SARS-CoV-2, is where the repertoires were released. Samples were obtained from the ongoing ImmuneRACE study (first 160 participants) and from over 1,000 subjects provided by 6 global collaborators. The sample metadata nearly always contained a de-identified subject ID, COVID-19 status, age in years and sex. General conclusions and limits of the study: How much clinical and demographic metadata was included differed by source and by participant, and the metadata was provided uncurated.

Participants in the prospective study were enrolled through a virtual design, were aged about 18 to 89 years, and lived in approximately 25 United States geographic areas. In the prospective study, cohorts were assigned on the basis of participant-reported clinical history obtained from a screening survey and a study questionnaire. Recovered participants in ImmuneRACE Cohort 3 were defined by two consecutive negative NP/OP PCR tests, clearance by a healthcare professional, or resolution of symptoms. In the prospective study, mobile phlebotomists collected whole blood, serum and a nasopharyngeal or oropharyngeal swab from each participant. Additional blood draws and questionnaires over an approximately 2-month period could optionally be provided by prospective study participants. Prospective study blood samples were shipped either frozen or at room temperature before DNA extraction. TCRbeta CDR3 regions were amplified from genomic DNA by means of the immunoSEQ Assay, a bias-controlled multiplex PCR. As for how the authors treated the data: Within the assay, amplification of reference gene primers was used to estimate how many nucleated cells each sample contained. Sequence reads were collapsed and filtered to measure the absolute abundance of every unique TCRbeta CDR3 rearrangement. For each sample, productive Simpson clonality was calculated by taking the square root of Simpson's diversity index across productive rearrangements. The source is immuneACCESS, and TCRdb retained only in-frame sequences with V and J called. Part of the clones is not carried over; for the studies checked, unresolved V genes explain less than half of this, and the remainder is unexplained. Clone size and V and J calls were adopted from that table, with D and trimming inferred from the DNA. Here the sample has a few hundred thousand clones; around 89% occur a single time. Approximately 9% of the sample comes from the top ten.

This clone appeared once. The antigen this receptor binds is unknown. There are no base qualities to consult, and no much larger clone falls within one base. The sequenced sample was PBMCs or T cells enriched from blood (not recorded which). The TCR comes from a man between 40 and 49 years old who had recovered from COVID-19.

This receptor has the CDR3 CASSLSPRQGPSYTGELFF. The sequenced DNA is TGTGCCAGCAGCTTAAGTCCAAGACAGGGCCCGAGTTACACCGGGGAGCTGTTTTTT. The V and J genes are TRBV7-3 and TRBJ2-2, and TRBD1 matches 7 of the central bases. CDR3 length: 19 amino acids, cysteine to phenylalanine. Of the read, only the CDR3 DNA is kept; its 57 bases are in frame from base 1. As encoded in the germline V gene, CDR1 is SGHTA while CDR2 is FQGTGA. Relative to germline, V is missing 1 base and J is missing 3 bases, with 14 bases of the junction outside any gene match.